The 18 T cell receptor beta chains reported below all come from one sample, sequenced in a study of OX40 agonist ivuxolimab in advanced cancers. The library relied on the immunoSEQ multiplex PCR assay. Drawn from immuneACCESS, this table holds only the in-frame rearrangements with V and J called that TCRdb kept. Clones are partly lost; checked studies trace under half to an unresolved V gene and leave the rest unexplained. The sample includes 40,000 to 45,000 clones, with around nine tenths observed a single time. The ten biggest clones cover about 13% of the sample. The sample in question was CD4+ or CD8+ T cells sorted from blood, obtained in a trial of the OX40 agonist ivuxolimab. Every receptor here comes from an adult with an advanced solid tumor such as melanoma, head and neck, liver or kidney cancer.

DNA for the CDR3: TGCGCCAGCAGCCAAGACTCAGCGGGAGGGGGAATGGATGAGCAGTTCTTC. Translated, it gives CASSQDSAGGGMDEQFF. The rearrangement links TRBV4-1 to TRBJ2-1, with TRBD2 matching over 10 bases. J gave up 8 bases and V 0 bases, and 10 bases lay outside the gene matches. CDR1 and CDR2 (germline): MGHRA, YSYEKL. This CDR3 comprises 17 residues.

The genes are TRBV7-9 and TRBJ2-2; D remains ambiguous. Between the trimmed V and J ends, which lost 5 bases and 1 base, there was a span of 11 bases. This CDR3 is 15 amino acids long. CDR1 and CDR2 (germline): SEHNR, FQNEAQ (reference sequence). Written as DNA, the CDR3 is TGTGCCAGCAGCCAAGATGCAGGGAACACCGGGGAGCTGTTTTTT. Its translation is CASSQDAGNTGELFF.

The chain employs TRBV6-1 and TRBJ2-3; 8 bases agree with TRBD2. CDR3 length: 16 residues. The ends lost 1 base at V and 0 bases at J; junction bases unmatched: 3. CDR1 and CDR2 (germline): MNHNS, SASEGT. The CDR3 nucleotides read TGTGCCAGCAGTGAAGTAGCGGGATCTAGCACAGATACGCAGTATTTT. It translates to CASSEVAGSSTDTQYF.

The rearrangement uses TRBV7-3 and TRBJ2-7; D unclear. V lost 2 bases, J lost 4 bases, and 6 bases lay in between. CDR1 is SGHTA, CDR2 FQGTGA, per germline. The CDR3 is 12 residues long. The DNA for the CDR3 is TGTGCCAGCAGCTTATTCGGGTACGAGCAGTACTTC. Residues: CASSLFGYEQYF.

V and J are TRBV9 and TRBJ2-1, with 8 bases matching TRBD1. This CDR3 region has 18 residues. The V gene end was trimmed by 3 bases and the J gene end by 1 base; junction bases not matched to a gene: 12. CDR1 and CDR2 (germline): SGDLS, YYNGEE. DNA for the CDR3: TGTGCCAGCAGCGAAAGTCGCCAGGACAGGGTTTCCTACAATGAGCAGTTCTTC. Amino acid sequence: CASSESRQDRVSYNEQFF.

The V and J genes are TRBV18 and TRBJ2-3, with D perhaps TRBD2 (5 bases). Germline CDR1 and CDR2: KGHSH and LQKENI. V shed 6 bases and J shed 2 bases, with 12 bases lying between them. The CDR3 is made up of 14 amino acids. Here the CDR3 reads CASSEGPDTDTQYF. In DNA, the CDR3 is TGTGCCAGCTCTGAGGGCCCAGACACAGATACGCAGTATTTT.

The gene calls are TRBV5-4 and TRBJ2-7; 7 bases align to TRBD1. The CDR3 has 13 residues. The germline V gene has CDR1 SGHNT and CDR2 YYREEE (reference sequence). The J segment lost 4 bases and the V segment lost 4 bases, leaving 5 bases of the junction unmatched. The CDR3 DNA reads as TGTGCCAGCAGCACGACAGGGAAGTACGAGCAGTACTTC. This codes for CASSTTGKYEQYF.

The chain couples TRBV18 to TRBJ1-1, with 9 bases that match TRBD1. V dropped 10 bases and J dropped 4; count of bases not matched to a gene: 10. The germline gives CDR1 KGHSH, CDR2 LQKENI. The CDR3 spans 14 residues. CDR3 in amino acids: CATLGDRASTEAFF. CDR3 nucleotides: TGTGCCACCCTAGGGGACAGGGCCAGCACTGAAGCTTTCTTT.

This clone showed up just once. Here the CDR3 reads CASSPRLAGGSVIYNEQFF. CDR3 nucleotides: TGCGCCAGCAGCCCCAGACTAGCGGGAGGGTCGGTGATATACAATGAGCAGTTCTTC. The gene calls are TRBV4-1 and TRBJ2-1; 14 positions match TRBD2. V dropped 4 bases and J dropped 4; count of bases not matched to a gene: 12. CDR1 and CDR2 (germline): MGHRA, YSYEKL. The CDR3 covers 19 residues.

This clone was seen only once. V usage is TRBV6-1 and J usage is TRBJ2-1; 9 positions agree with TRBD1. CDR1 MNHNS and CDR2 SASEGT come from the germline V gene. Germline trimming cut 5 bases from V and 4 bases from J; bases unmatched to any gene: 9. The CDR3 is 16 amino acids. The CDR3 protein is CASSKVATGGYNEQFF. The CDR3 coding sequence is TGTGCCAGCAGTAAAGTGGCGACAGGGGGGTACAATGAGCAGTTCTTC.

The CDR3 region is CASTRAGEWQPQHF. The CDR3 DNA reads as TGTGCCAGTACCCGAGCCGGGGAGTGGCAGCCCCAGCATTTT. The chain employs TRBV19 and TRBJ1-5; D gene unclear. Trimming stripped 7 bases from V and 7 bases from J, with 17 bases between. Germline V gives CDR1 LNHDA, CDR2 SQIVND (reference sequence). This CDR3 has 14 residues.

The chain is built from TRBV7-2 and TRBJ2-3; unclear D gene. The CDR3 totals 15 residues. Germline lookup yields CDR1 SGHTA and CDR2 FQGNSA. Trimming took off 3 bases at V and 2 bases at J, with 12 bases between the two ends. The CDR3 loop reads CASSFTDLTTDTQYF. The DNA for the CDR3 is TGTGCCAGCAGCTTTACGGACCTAACCACAGATACGCAGTATTTT.

This chain's CDR3 is CASSKSVVGGQGYQETQYF. In nucleotides, the CDR3 is TGTGCCAGCAGCAAATCGGTGGTAGGGGGACAGGGATACCAAGAGACCCAGTACTTC. The chain combines TRBV21-1 with TRBJ2-5; the listed D gene, TRBD1, was not tested against the DNA. TRBV21-1 is marked as a pseudogene. The length of the CDR3 is 19 residues.

This clone came up a few times. The chain has TRBV18 and TRBJ1-4, with D perhaps matching TRBD1 (5 bases). The V end lost 3 bases, the J end lost 4 bases, and 9 bases lay between the germline ends. There are 14 residues in the CDR3. Per the germline V gene, CDR1 is KGHSH and CDR2 is LQKENI. Here the CDR3 reads CASSPGPLNEKLFF. The CDR3 region has the DNA TGTGCCAGCTCACCGGGACCGCTTAATGAAAAACTGTTTTTT.

The genes are TRBV19 and TRBJ2-2; D is undetermined. This CDR3 has 16 amino acids. V was pared by 5 bases and J by 2 bases, with 15 bases between. Germline V lookup: CDR1 LNHDA, CDR2 SQIVND (reference sequence). The CDR3 spells CASSQSNTFNTGELFF. CDR3 nucleotide sequence: TGTGCCAGTAGTCAATCCAATACATTCAACACCGGGGAGCTGTTTTTT.

The rearrangement uses TRBV2 and TRBJ2-1; D is unclear. The germline CDR1 and CDR2 sequences are SNHLY and FYNNEI. Trimming shortened V by 7 bases and J by 0 bases, and 1 base separated the two germline ends. This CDR3 has 11 residues. In DNA form, the CDR3 reads TGTGCCAGCAACTCCTACAATGAGCAGTTCTTC. As protein: CASNSYNEQFF. Looking up the rest from reference TRBV2 and TRBJ2-1 gives the full variable domain: EPEVTQTPSHQVTQMGQEVILRCVPISNHLYFYWYRQILGQKVEFLVSFYNNEISEKSEIFDDQFSVERPDGSNFTLKIRSTKLEDSAMYFCASNSYNEQFFGPGTRLTVL.

This clone was seen just once. The genes are TRBV7-3 and TRBJ1-5; D ambiguous. Germline V CDR1 and CDR2: SGHTA, FQGTGA. The V end lost 2 bases, the J end lost 1 base, and 3 bases lay between the germline ends. The CDR3 is 13 residues long. The CDR3 region has the DNA TGTGCCAGCAGCTTAGACAGCAATCAGCCCCAGCATTTT. As protein: CASSLDSNQPQHF.

This clone was seen just once. The chain couples TRBV7-6 to TRBJ2-7, with D uncertain. Germline V CDR1 and CDR2: SGHVS, FNYEAQ. V dropped 4 bases and J dropped 6 bases, with 10 bases sitting between them. The CDR3 totals 12 residues. The CDR3 coding sequence is TGTGCCAGCAGCTACCCTTCCGGCGAGCAGTACTTC. Translation: CASSYPSGEQYF.